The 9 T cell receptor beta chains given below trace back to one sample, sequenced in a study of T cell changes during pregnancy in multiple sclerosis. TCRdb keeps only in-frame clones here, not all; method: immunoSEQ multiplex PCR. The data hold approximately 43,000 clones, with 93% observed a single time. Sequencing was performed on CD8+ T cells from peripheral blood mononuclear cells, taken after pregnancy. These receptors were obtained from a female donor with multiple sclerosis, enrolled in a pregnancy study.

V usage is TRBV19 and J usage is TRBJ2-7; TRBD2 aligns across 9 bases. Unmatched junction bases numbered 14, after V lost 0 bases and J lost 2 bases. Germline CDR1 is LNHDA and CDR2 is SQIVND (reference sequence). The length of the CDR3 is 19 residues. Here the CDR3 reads CASSIDRTGTSRRPYEQYF. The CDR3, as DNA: TGTGCCAGTAGTATAGATAGGACTGGGACTAGCCGACGCCCCTACGAGCAGTACTTC.

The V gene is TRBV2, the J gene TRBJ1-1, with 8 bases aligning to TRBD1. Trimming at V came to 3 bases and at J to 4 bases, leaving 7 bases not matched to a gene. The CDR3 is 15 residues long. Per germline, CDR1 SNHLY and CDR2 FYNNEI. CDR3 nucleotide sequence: TGTGCCAGCAGTGATACGAGGGGACAGGTCACTGAAGCTTTCTTT. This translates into CASSDTRGQVTEAFF.

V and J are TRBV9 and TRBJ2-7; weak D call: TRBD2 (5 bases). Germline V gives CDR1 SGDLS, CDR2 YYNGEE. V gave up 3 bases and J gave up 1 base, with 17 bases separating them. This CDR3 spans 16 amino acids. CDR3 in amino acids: CASSGEGSSRSYEQYF. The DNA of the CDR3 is TGTGCCAGCAGCGGCGAAGGGAGTTCCAGGTCCTACGAGCAGTACTTC.

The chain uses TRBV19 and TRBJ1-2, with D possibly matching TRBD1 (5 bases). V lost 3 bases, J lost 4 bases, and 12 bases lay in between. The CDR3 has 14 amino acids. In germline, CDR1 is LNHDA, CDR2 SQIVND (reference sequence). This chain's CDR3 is CASSIQSDSYGYTF. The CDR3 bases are TGTGCCAGTAGTATCCAATCAGACAGCTATGGCTACACCTTC.

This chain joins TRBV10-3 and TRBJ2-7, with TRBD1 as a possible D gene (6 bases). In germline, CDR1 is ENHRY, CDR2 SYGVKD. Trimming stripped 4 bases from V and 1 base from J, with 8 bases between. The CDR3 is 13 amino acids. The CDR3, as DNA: TGTGCCATCAGTGGGACAGATTCCTACGAGCAGTACTTC. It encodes CAISGTDSYEQYF.

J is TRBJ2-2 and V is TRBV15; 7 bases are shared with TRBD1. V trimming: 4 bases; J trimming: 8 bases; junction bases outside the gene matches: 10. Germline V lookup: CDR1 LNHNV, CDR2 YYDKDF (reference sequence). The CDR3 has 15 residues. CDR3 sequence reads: CATSTGLQGTGELFF. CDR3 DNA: TGTGCCACCAGCACGGGCTTACAGGGGACGGGGGAGCTGTTTTTT.

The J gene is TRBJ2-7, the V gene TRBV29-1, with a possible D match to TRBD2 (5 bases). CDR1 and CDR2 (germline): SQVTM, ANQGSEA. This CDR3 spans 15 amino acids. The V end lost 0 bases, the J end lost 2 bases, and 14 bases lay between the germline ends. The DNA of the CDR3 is TGCAGCGTTGAAGAGACCGGGAAGGGAGCCTACGAGCAGTACTTC. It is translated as CSVEETGKGAYEQYF.

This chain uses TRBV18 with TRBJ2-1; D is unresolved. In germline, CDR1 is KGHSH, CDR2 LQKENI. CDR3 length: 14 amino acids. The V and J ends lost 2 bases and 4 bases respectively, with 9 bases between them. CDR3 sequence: CASSPGVAYNEQFF. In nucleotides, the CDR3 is TGTGCCAGCTCACCAGGAGTAGCTTACAATGAGCAGTTCTTC.

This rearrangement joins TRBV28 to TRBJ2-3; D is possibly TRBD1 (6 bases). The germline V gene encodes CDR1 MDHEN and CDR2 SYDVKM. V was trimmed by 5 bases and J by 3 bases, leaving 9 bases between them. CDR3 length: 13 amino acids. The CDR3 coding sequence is TGTGCCAGCAGTGGGCAGGGGACAGATACGCAGTATTTT. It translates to CASSGQGTDTQYF.